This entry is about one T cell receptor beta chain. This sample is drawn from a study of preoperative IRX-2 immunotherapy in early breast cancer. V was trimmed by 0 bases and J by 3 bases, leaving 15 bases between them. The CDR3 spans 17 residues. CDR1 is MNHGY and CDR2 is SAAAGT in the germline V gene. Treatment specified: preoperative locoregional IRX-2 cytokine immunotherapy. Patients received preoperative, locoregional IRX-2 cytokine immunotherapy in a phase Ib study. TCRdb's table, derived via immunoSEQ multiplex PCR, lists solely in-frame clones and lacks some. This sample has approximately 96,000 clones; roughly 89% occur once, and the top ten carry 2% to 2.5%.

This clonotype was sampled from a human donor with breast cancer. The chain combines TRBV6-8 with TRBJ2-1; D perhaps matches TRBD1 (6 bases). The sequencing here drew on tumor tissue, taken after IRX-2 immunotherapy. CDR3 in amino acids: CASSYSISSRGYNEQFF. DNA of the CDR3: TGTGCCAGCAGTTACTCGATTTCTAGCAGGGGCTACAATGAGCAGTTCTTC.